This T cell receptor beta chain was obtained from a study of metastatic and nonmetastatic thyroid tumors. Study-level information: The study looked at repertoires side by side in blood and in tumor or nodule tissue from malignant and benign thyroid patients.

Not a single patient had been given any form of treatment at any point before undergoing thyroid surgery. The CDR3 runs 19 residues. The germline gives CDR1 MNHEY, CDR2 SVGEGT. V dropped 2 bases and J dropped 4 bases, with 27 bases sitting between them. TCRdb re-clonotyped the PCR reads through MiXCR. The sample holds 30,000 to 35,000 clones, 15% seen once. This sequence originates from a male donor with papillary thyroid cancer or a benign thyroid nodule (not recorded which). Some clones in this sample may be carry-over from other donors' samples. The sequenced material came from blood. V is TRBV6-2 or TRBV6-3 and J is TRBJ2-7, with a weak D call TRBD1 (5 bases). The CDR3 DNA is TGTGCCAGCAGTTACGGACACGGCCCTAACTGTAGTGGATCATACGAGCAGTACTTC. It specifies CASSYGHGPNCSGSYEQYF.